This is a list of T cell receptor beta chains from one sample in a study of shared clonotypes between healthy human individuals. The data were produced by immunoSEQ multiplex PCR, yet TCRdb's version contains in-frame clones alone and is incomplete. Among 1,500,000 or so clones listed, over 95% were seen once. The sequencing input was naive CD4+ T cells sorted from blood. The receptor source for this set is a man aged 25-40 years in good health. The CDR3 runs from the conserved cysteine through the conserved F or W. D genes are given only for firm matches. Not all rows give a size; the values are once, few, many and, for expanded clones, a class.

D gene	V gene	clone size	J gene	CDR3 DNA	CDR3 protein
TRBD1	TRBV6-6	.	TRBJ1-4	TGTGCCAGCAGTTACTCGTCCAGGGGGAGTGAAAAACTGTTTTTT	CASSYSSRGSEKLFF
.	TRBV13	.	TRBJ2-3	TGTGCCAGCAGCTTAGGGGGCGGGGCGGGAGATACGCAGTATTTT	CASSLGGGAGDTQYF
.	TRBV7-9	.	TRBJ2-7	TGTGCCAGCAGGGCCAGGGGTAAATACGAGCAGTACTTC	CASRARGKYEQYF
TRBD2	TRBV11-1	.	TRBJ2-2	TGTGCCAGCAGCGCGGGACTAAAAACCGGGGAGCTGTTTTTT	CASSAGLKTGELFF
TRBD2	TRBV10-3	.	TRBJ2-2	TGTGCCATCAGTGAAAACTCGGCGGGAGAGTTCCCCGGGGAGCTGTTTTTT	CAISENSAGEFPGELFF
.	TRBV7-9	.	TRBJ2-1	TGTGCCAGCAGCTTTAGCGGTGGTTACAATGAGCAGTTCTTC	CASSFSGGYNEQFF
.	TRBV7-9	.	TRBJ1-1	TGTGCCAGCAGCTTAGCGGGGGGCCTCCTCAGGAACACTGAAGCTTTCTTT	CASSLAGGLLRNTEAFF
TRBD1	TRBV10-2	.	TRBJ2-7	TGCGCCAGCAGATTTGGGACAGGAGTCTACGAGCAGTACTTC	CASRFGTGVYEQYF
.	TRBV5-5	.	TRBJ2-4	TGTGCCAGCAGACCAGACCCGAGTCCCAAAAACATTCAGTACTTC	CASRPDPSPKNIQYF
TRBD2	TRBV9	once	TRBJ2-1	TGTGCCAGCAGCGTAGCTTTTGCGGGAGGTTACAATGAGCAGTTCTTC	CASSVAFAGGYNEQFF
.	TRBV5-6	.	TRBJ1-5	TGTGCCAGCAGCTTGAATGGCAGGGGCTACAATCAGCCCCAGCATTTT	CASSLNGRGYNQPQHF
.	TRBV2	.	TRBJ1-5	TGTGCCAGCACCCGCGGTAGCAATCAGCCCCAGCATTTT	CASTRGSNQPQHF
TRBD2	TRBV29-1	.	TRBJ2-1	TGCAGCGTTGATGGGACTAGCGGGAGAGAGAATGAGCAGTTCTTC	CSVDGTSGRENEQFF
.	TRBV29-1	.	TRBJ2-7	TGCAGCGTTGAAGAGGTGCAGGGTACTTCCTACGAGCAGTACTTC	CSVEEVQGTSYEQYF
.	TRBV27	.	TRBJ2-5	TGTGCCAGCAGTTTATCGATTGGGGGGGCAGGGGGCGCGAAGACCCAGTACTTC	CASSLSIGGAGGAKTQYF
TRBD2	TRBV10-3	once	TRBJ2-3	TGTGCCATCAGTATCCCGGGACTAGACGCAGATACGCAGTATTTT	CAISIPGLDADTQYF
TRBD1	TRBV9	.	TRBJ2-2	TGTGCCAGCAGCCACAGGGGTACTAACACCGGGGAGCTGTTTTTT	CASSHRGTNTGELFF
.	TRBV29-1	.	TRBJ2-5	TGCAGCGCCCAGGACAGAGTCAAAGAGACCCAGTACTTC	CSAQDRVKETQYF
.	TRBV20-1	.	TRBJ2-3	TGCAGTGCTGGCCGGGAAACGCAGTATTTT	CSAGRETQYF
.	TRBV11-2	.	TRBJ2-5	TGTGCCAGCAGCCCGAGGGGAGAGACCCAGTACTTC	CASSPRGETQYF